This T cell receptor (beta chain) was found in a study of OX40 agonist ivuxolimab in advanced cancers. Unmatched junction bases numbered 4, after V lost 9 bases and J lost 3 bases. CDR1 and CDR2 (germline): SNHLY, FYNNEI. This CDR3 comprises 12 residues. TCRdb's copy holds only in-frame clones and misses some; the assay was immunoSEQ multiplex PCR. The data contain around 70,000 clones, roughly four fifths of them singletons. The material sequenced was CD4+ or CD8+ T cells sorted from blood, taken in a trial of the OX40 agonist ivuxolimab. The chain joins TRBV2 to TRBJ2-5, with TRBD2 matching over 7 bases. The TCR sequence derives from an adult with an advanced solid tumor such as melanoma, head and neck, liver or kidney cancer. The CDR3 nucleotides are TGTGCCAGGGCGCGGGAGAAAGAGACCCAGTACTTC. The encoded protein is CARAREKETQYF.